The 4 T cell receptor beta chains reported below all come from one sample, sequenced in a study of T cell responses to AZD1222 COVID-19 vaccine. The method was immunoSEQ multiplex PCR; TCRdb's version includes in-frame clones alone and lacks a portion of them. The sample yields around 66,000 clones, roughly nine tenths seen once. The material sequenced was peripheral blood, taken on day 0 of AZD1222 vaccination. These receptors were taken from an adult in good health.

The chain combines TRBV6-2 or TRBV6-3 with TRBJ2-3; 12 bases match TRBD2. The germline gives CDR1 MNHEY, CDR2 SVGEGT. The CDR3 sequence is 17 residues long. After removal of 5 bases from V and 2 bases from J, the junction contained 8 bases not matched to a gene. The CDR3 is CASSRDGLAGLTDTQYF. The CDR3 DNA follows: TGTGCCAGCAGTCGCGATGGACTAGCGGGGCTCACAGATACGCAGTATTTT.

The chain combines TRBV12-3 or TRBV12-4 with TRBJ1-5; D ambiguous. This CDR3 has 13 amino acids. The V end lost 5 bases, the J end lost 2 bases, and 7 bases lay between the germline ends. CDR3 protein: CASSPVGNQPQHF. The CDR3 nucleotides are TGTGCCAGCAGTCCGGTTGGCAATCAGCCCCAGCATTTT.

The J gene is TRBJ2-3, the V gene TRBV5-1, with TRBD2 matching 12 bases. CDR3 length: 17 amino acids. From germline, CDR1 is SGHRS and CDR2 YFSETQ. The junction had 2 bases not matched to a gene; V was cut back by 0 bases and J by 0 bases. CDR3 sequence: CASSLGLAGASTDTQYF. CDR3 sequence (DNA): TGCGCCAGCAGCTTGGGACTAGCGGGGGCTAGCACAGATACGCAGTATTTT.

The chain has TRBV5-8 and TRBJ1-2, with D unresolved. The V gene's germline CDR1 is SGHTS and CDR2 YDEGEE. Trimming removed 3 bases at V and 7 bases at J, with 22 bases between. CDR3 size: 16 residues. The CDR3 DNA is TGTGCCAGCAGCTCCCGGAACGGACGGTTGTCTGGTGGCTACACCTTC. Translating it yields CASSSRNGRLSGGYTF.